This TCR beta chain is from a study of control samples from healthy donors and cancer patients (dated by TCRdb to 2020 to 2021). Including cysteine and phenylalanine, the CDR3 has 13 amino acids. Only the CDR3 DNA stays, 39 bases, in frame from base 1. At the junction V is shortened by 4 bases and J by 5 bases, with 11 bases in between. As encoded in the germline V gene, CDR1 is SGHTA while CDR2 is FQGNSA. Note on this clone: The specificity of this receptor is unknown. It has no much larger one-base neighbor in the sample; base qualities were not kept.

Libraries came from the immunoSEQ multiplex PCR assay. TCRdb re-hosts the immuneACCESS table, in-frame sequences only. Its copies lack some clones; in the studies checked, an unresolved V gene accounts for under half of them, and the cause for the rest is not known. The sample records 120,000 or so clones, roughly 91% of which are singletons. The ten largest clones take up over 7.5% of the sample. Rearrangement joined TRBV7-2 to TRBJ2-5; no D gene can be assigned with confidence. This TCR was recovered from a man aged 35-49 years in good health. Source material: blood. The CDR3 loop reads CASSSFSGETQYF. The DNA sequence is given as TGTGCCAGCAGCTCCTTCTCCGGGGAGACCCAGTACTTC.